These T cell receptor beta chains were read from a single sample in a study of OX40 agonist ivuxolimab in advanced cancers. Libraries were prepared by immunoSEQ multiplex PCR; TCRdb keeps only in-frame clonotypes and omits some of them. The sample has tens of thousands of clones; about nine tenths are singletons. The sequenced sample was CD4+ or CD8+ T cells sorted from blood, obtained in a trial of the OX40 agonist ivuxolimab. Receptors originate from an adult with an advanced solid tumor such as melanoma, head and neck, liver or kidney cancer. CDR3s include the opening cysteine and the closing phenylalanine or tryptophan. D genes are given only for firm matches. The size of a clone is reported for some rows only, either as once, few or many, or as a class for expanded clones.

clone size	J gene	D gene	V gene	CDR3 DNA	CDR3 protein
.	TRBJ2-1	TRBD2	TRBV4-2	TGTGCCAGCAGCCAAGATCTTGCGACTAGCGGCCATTACAATGAGCAGTTCTTC	CASSQDLATSGHYNEQFF
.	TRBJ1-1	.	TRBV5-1	TGCGCCAGCAGCTTTCAGAGGAACACTGAAGCTTTCTTT	CASSFQRNTEAFF
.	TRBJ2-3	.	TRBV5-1	TGCGCCAGCAGCTTGAGGTGGACCACAGATACGCAGTATTTT	CASSLRWTTDTQYF
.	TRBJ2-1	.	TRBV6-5	TGTGCCAGCAGGAGGGCGGGTGAGCAGTTCTTC	CASRRAGEQFF
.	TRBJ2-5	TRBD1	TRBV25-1	TGTGCCAGCAGTTCCACCGGGACAGGGAAAGAGACCCAGTACTTC	CASSSTGTGKETQYF
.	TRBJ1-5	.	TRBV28	TGTGCCAGCAGTTTAAGGCACGGGATATGGGGGACCCAGCATTTT	CASSLRHGIWGTQHF
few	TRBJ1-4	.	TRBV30	TGTGCCTGGAGTTTGGGGTCTAGTGAAAAACTGTTTTTT	CAWSLGSSEKLFF
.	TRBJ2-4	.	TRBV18	TGTGCCAGCTCACTGGGCGGGGAGGACATTCAGTACTTC	CASSLGGEDIQYF
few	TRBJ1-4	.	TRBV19	TGTGCCAGTAGTATAGATCCGTGGAGTGGTGAAAAACTGTTTTTT	CASSIDPWSGEKLFF
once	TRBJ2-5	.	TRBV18	TGTGCCAGCTCACCAGAGTCCCAGCAAGAGACCCAGTACTTC	CASSPESQQETQYF
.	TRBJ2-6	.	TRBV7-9	TGTGCCAGCAGCTTAGCGACAGCTGGGGCCAACGTCCTGACTTTC	CASSLATAGANVLTF
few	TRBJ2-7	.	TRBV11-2	TGTGCCAGCAGCTTAGGGGGGCAGTCCTACGAGCAGTACTTC	CASSLGGQSYEQYF
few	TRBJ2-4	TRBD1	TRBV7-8	TGTGCCAGCAGCCCCTGGACAGGGGAAAACATTCAGTACTTC	CASSPWTGENIQYF
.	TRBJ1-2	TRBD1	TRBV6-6	TGTGCCAGCAGTTACTCGACAGGGAATGGCTACACCTTC	CASSYSTGNGYTF
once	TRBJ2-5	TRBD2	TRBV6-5	TGTGCCAGCAGGGAGGGACTAGCGGCCCAAGAGACCCAGTACTTC	CASREGLAAQETQYF
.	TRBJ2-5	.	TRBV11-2	TGTGCCAGCAGCGGCTGGACACCTCAAGAGACCCAGTACTTC	CASSGWTPQETQYF
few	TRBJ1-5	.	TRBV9	TGTGCCAGCAGCGTAGGCCAGGAGGGTAATCAGCCCCAGCATTTT	CASSVGQEGNQPQHF
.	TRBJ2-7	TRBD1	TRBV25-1	TGTGCCAGCAGTGCACTCCCGGGACAGGGAGACTACGAGCAGTACTTC	CASSALPGQGDYEQYF
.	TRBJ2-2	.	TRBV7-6	TGTGCCAGCAGCCCCTCTAGCACCGGGGAGCTGTTTTTT	CASSPSSTGELFF
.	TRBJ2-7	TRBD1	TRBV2	TGTGCCAGCAAAACCTCGACAGGGCTGACCTACGAGCAGTACTTC	CASKTSTGLTYEQYF
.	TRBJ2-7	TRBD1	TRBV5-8	TGTGCCAGCAGCTTGTTACAGGGGGCCTACGAGCAGTACTTC	CASSLLQGAYEQYF
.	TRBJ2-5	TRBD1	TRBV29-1	TGCAGCGCCAGGGGGGAGACCCAGTACTTC	CSARGETQYF
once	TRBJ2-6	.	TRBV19	TGTGCCAGTAGTACTTCTGGGGCCAACGTCCTGACTTTC	CASSTSGANVLTF
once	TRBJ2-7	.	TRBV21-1	TGTGCCAGCAGCAAACCCCACGTCGGCACGGTGTACGAGCAGTACTTC	CASSKPHVGTVYEQYF
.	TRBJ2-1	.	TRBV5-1	TGCGCCAGCAGCTTGGAGGGGCGGATCTCCTACAATGAGCAGTTCTTC	CASSLEGRISYNEQFF
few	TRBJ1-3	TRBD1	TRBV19	TGTGCCAGTAGAACGGACAGGGGGCTTGGAAACACCATATATTTT	CASRTDRGLGNTIYF
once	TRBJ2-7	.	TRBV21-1	TGTGCCAGCAGCAAAGCCGAACTAGCGGGCTTAGGAGAGCAGTACTTC	CASSKAELAGLGEQYF
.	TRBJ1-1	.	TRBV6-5	TGTGCCAGCAGTTACTCTGCAGGGTTGGGCACTGAAGCTTTCTTT	CASSYSAGLGTEAFF
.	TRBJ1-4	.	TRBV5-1	TGCGCCAGCAGCCAAGAGAGGAATGAAAAACTGTTTTTT	CASSQERNEKLFF
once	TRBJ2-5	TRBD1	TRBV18	TGTGCCAGCTCACCACCGGGACAGGAGGTTGTTCAAGAGACCCAGTACTTC	CASSPPGQEVVQETQYF
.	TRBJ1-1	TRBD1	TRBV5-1	TGCGCCAGCAGAGCAACGGGGACAGTGAACACTGAAGCTTTCTTT	CASRATGTVNTEAFF
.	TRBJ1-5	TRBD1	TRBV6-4	TGTGCCAGCAGTGAACAGGGGGGTCAGCCCCAGCATTTT	CASSEQGGQPQHF